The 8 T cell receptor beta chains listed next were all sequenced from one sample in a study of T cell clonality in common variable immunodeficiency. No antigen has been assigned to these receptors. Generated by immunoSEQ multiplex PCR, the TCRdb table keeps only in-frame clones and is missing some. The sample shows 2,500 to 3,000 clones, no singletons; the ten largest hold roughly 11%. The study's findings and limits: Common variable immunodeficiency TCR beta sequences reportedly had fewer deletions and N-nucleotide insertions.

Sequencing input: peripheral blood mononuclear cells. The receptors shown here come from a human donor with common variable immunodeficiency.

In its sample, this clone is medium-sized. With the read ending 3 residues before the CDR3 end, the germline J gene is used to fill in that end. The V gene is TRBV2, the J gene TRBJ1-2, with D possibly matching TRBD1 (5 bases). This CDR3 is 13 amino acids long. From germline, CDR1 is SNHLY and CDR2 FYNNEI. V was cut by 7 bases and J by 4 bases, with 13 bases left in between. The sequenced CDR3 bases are TGTGCCAGCAAGGCAGGGCCCCTCTATGGC. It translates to CASKAGPLYG. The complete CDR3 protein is CASKAGPLYGYTF. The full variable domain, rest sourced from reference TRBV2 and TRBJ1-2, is EPEVTQTPSHQVTQMGQEVILRCVPISNHLYFYWYRQILGQKVEFLVSFYNNEISEKSEIFDDQFSVERPDGSNFTLKIRSTKLEDSAMYFCASKAGPLYGYTFGSGTRLTVV.

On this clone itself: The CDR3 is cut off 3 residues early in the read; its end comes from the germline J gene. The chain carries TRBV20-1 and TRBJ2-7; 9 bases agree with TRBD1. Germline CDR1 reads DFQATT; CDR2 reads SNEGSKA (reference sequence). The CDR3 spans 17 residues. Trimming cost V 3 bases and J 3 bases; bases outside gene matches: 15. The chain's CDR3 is CSARPRYRGRTVYEQYF. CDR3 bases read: TGCAGTGCTAGGCCTAGATACAGGGGGCGCACGGTCTACGAG.

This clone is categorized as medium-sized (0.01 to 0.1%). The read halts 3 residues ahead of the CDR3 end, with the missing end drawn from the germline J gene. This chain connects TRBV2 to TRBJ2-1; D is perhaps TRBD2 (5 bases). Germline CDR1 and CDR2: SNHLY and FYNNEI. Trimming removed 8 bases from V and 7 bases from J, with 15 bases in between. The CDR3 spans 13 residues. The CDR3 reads CASRGNRGNEQFF. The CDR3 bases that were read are TGTGCCAGCCGGGGTAACCGCGGAAATGAG.

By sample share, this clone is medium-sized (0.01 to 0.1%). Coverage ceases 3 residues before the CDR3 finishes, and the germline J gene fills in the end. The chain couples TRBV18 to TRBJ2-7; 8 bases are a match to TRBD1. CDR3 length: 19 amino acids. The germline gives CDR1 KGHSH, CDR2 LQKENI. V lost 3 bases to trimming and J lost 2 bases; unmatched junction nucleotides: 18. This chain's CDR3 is CASSPVTLLFRDRTYEQYF. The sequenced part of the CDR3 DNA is TGTGCCAGCTCACCGGTTACACTGTTATTCCGGGACAGGACCTACGAG. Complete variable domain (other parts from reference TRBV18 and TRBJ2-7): NAGVMQNPRHLVRRRGQEARLRCSPMKGHSHVYWYRQLPEEGLKFMVYLQKENIIDESGMPKERFSAEFPKEGPSILRIQQVVRGDSAAYFCASSPVTLLFRDRTYEQYFGPGTRLTVT.

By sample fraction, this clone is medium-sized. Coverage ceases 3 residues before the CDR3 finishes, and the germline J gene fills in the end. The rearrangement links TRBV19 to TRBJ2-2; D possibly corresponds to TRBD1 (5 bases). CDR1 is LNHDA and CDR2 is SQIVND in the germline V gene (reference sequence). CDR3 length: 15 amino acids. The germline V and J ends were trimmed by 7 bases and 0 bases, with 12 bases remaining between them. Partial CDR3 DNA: TGTGCCAGTACTTGGGGCATGACGAACACCGGGGAG. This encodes CASTWGMTNTGE. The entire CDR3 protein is CASTWGMTNTGELFF.

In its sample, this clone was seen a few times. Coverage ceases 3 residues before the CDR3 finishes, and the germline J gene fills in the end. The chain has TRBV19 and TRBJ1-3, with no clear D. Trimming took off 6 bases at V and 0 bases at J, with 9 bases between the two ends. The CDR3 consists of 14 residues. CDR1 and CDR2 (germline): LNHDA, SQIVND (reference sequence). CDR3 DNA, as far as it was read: TGTGCCAGTAGGATATTCCACTCTGGAAACACC. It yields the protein CASRIFHSGNT. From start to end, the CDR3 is CASRIFHSGNTIYF. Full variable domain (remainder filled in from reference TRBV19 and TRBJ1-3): DGGITQSPKYLFRKEGQNVTLSCEQNLNHDAMYWYRQDPGQGLRLIYYSQIVNDFQKGDIAEGYSVSREKKESFPLTVTSAQKNPTAFYLCASRIFHSGNTIYFGEGSWLTVV.

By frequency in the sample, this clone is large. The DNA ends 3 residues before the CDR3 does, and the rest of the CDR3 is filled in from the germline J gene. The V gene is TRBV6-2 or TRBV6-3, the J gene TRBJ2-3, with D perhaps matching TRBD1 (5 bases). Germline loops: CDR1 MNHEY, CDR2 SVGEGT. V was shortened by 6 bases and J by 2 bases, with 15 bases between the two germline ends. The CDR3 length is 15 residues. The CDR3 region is CASSPRVEPTDTQYF. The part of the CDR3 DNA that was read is TGTGCCAGCAGCCCCAGGGTAGAACCCACAGATACG.

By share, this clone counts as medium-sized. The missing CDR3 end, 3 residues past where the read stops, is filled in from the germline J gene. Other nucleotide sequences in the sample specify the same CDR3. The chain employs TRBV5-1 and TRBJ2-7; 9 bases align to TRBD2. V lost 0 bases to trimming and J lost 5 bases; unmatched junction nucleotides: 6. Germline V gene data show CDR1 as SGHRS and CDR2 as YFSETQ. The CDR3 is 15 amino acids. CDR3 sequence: CASSLGAGGLDEQYF. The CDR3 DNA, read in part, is TGCGCCAGCAGCTTGGGGGCGGGGGGGCTTGACGAG.